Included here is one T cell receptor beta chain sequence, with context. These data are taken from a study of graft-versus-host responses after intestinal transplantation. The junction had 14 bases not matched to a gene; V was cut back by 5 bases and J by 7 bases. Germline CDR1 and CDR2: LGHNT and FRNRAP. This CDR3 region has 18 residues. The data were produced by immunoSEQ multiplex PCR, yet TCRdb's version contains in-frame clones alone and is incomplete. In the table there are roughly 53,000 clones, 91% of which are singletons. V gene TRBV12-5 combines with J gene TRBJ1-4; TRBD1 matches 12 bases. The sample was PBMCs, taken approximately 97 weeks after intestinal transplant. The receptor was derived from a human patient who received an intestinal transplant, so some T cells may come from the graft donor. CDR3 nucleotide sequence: TGTGCTAGTGGTCTGCTCCGGGACAGGGGGCAAAGGGGTGAAAAACTGTTTTTT. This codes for CASGLLRDRGQRGEKLFF.